The rows below give T cell receptor beta chains drawn from one sample of a study of T cell changes during pregnancy in multiple sclerosis. Using immunoSEQ multiplex PCR, the repertoire was profiled, and TCRdb retains in-frame clones only, with some absent. The sample lists roughly 70,000 clones; over 80% were seen once. Sequencing used peripheral blood, obtained in the third trimester of pregnancy. Receptors were obtained from a female donor in good health, enrolled as a control in a pregnancy study. Each CDR3 is given without its conserved first and last residue. Some rows have no size entry. The others give once, few or many, or a class for an expanded clone.

clone size,V gene,CDR3 protein
once,TRBV4-3,ASSLQGKRGANTGELF
few,TRBV28,ASSSRGQGWEKLF
.,TRBV19,ASSLGLNTEAF
.,TRBV28,ASSLIRGQPQH
.,TRBV28,ASSPQRSSFGGAHNEQF
.,TRBV2,ASSDWGSATTDTQY
.,TRBV6-4,ASSDWGESPNEQF
few,TRBV25-1,ASSELQANTEAF
.,TRBV5-6,ASSLAFLAGGRNEQF
.,TRBV28,ASSLYGGGNTYEQY
.,TRBV11-1,ASSAVYYEQY
.,TRBV10-3,AISQILDNQPQH
.,TRBV2,ASSATGSRANVLT
.,TRBV19,ASSLQGAYEQY
once,TRBV13,ASSLAGGEQF
.,TRBV4-1,ASSQKGNTIY
.,TRBV7-9,ASSPGTGEAGANVLT
.,TRBV29-1,SVRWQAHEQY
.,TRBV5-4,ASSLRLAGAGELF
.,TRBV7-9,ASSFEGVSYEQY
few,TRBV6-6,ASSYRGSDSPLH
once,TRBV5-1,ASSLSWRPTDTQY
.,TRBV6-1,ASSEAPIRGGYEQY
.,TRBV9,ASSLSGGYEQY
.,TRBV6-1,ASSEPLAGAFNEQF
.,TRBV7-2,ASSLVIGGQPQH
once,TRBV7-2,ASSAPGGISGNTIY
.,TRBV5-1,ARRQGAADTQY
.,TRBV27,ASSYSIANYGYT
.,TRBV19,ASSNRGTGANVLT
.,TRBV5-1,ASSRDSHLVSLQGYT
.,TRBV28,ASSLLATFYEQY
.,TRBV6-5,ASSYSGQFPDTQY
.,TRBV25-1,ASSESQGRTDTQY
.,TRBV18,ASSNRDSYEQY
.,TRBV27,ASRISSGGGLNEQF
.,TRBV5-6,ASSLWGGYEQY
.,TRBV11-3,ASSRQGANEQF
.,TRBV4-2,ASSQVTLDSDTGELF
.,TRBV14,ASSQDRTGKGYGYT
once,TRBV5-1,ASSSGQGGNTGELF
.,TRBV7-2,ASSLGPTESNYGYT
.,TRBV5-1,ASSLKGRENEKLF
.,TRBV7-9,ASSLPGFYEQY
.,TRBV5-1,ASSSGVDEQY
once,TRBV27,ASSDRGSSPLH